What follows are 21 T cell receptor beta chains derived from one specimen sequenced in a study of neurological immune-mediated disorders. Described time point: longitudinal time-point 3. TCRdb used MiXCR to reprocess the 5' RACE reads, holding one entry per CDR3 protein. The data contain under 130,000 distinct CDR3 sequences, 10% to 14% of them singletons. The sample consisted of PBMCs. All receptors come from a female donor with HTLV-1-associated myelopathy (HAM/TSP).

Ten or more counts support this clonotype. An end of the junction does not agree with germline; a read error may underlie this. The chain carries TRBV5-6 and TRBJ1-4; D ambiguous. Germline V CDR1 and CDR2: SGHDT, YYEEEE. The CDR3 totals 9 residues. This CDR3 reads CASSFPVPF. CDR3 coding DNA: TGTGCCAGCAGCTTCCCTGTCCCTTTT.

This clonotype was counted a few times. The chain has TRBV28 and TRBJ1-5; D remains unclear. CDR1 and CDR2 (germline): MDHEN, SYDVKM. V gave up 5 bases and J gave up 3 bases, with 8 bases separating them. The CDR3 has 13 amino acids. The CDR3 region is CASSLIPNQPQHF. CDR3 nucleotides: TGTGCCAGCAGTCTCATCCCCAATCAGCCCCAGCATTTT.

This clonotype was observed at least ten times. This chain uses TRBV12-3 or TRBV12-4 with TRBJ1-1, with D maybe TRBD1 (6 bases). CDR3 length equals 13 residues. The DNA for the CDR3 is TGTGCGGCCTATAACAGGGAGAGGACTGAAGCTTTCTTT. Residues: CAAYNRERTEAFF.

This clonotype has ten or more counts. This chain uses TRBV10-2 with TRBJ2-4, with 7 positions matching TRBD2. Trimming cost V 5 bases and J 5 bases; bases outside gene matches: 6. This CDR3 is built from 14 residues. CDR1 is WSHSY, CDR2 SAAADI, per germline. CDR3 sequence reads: CASSQRGEQNIQYF. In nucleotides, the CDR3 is TGCGCCAGCAGTCAGCGGGGTGAACAAAACATTCAGTACTTC.

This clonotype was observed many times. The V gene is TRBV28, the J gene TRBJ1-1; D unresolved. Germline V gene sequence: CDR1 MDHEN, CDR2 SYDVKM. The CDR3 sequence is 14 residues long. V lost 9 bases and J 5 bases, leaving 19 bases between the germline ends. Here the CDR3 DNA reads TGTGCCAGGGGAGGTGACCGGGGTGGGACTGAAGCTTTCTTT. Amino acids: CARGGDRGGTEAFF.

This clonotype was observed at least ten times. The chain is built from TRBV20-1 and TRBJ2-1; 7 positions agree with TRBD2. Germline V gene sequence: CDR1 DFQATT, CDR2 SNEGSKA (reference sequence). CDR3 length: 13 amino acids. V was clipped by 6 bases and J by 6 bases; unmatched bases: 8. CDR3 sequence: CSAPGGSGNEQFF. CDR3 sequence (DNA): TGCAGTGCCCCGGGAGGTTCCGGCAATGAGCAGTTCTTC.

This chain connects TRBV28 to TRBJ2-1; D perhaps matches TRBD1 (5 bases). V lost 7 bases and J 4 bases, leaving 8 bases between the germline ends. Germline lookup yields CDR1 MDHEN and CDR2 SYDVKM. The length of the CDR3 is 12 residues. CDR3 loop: CASTDRYNEQFF. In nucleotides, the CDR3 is TGTGCCAGCACCGACAGATACAATGAGCAGTTCTTC.

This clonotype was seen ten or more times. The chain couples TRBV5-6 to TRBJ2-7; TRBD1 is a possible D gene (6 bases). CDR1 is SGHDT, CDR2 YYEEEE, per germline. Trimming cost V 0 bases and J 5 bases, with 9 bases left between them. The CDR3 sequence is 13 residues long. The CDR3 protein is CASSLGQENEQYF. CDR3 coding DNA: TGTGCCAGCAGCTTGGGACAGGAAAACGAGCAGTACTTC.

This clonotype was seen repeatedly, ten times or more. The chain's CDR3 is CASSSNPLGPSTDTQYF. In DNA, the CDR3 is TGTGCCAGCAGCTCCAACCCACTGGGGCCTAGCACAGATACGCAGTATTTT. V and J are TRBV11-1 and TRBJ2-3, with a tentative D call TRBD1 (5 bases). Germline CDR1 and CDR2: SGHAT and FQDESV (reference sequence). V was trimmed by 4 bases and J by 0 bases, leaving 17 bases between them. This CDR3 is built from 17 residues.

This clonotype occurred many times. The CDR3 sequence: CASSLDLAGRAKNIQYF. For the CDR3, the DNA is TGCGCCAGCAGCTTGGATTTGGCCGGGAGAGCCAAAAACATTCAGTACTTC. This chain joins TRBV5-1 and TRBJ2-4; weak D call: TRBD2 (6 bases). V lost 0 bases to trimming and J lost 0 bases, with 13 bases between them. Germline CDR1 and CDR2: SGHRS and YFSETQ. The CDR3 spans 17 residues.

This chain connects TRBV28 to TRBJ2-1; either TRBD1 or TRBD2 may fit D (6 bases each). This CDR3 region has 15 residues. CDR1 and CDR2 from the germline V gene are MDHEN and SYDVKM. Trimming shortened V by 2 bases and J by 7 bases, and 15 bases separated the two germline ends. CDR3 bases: TGTGCCAGCAGTTTAATCGGGGGCCGACAGAATGAGCAGTTCTTC. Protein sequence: CASSLIGGRQNEQFF.

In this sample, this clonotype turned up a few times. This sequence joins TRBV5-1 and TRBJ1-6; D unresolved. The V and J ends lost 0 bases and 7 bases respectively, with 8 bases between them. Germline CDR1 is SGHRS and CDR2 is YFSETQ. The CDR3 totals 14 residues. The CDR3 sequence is CASSLAVGNSPLHF. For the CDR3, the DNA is TGCGCCAGCAGCTTGGCCGTCGGGAATTCACCCCTCCACTTT.

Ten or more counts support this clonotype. Here the CDR3 reads CASASGLSNQPQHF. CDR3 nucleotides: TGTGCCAGCGCCTCAGGGCTGAGCAATCAGCCCCAGCATTTT. The chain employs TRBV28 and TRBJ1-5; tentative D call: TRBD1 (5 bases). The CDR3 totals 14 residues. Trimming cost V 8 bases and J 1 base, with 12 bases left between them. CDR1 and CDR2 (germline): MDHEN, SYDVKM.

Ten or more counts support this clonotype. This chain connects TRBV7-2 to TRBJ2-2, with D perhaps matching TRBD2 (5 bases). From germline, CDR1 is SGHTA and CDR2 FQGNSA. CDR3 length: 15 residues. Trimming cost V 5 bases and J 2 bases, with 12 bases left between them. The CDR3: CASSRMGSNTGELFF. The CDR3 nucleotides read TGTGCCAGCAGCCGGATGGGGAGTAACACCGGGGAGCTGTTTTTT.

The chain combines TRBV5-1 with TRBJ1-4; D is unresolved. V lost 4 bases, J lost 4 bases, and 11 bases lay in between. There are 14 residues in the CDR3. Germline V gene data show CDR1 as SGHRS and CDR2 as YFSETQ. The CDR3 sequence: CASSGGHINEKLFF. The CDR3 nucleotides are TGCGCCAGCAGCGGAGGGCATATTAATGAAAAACTGTTTTTT.

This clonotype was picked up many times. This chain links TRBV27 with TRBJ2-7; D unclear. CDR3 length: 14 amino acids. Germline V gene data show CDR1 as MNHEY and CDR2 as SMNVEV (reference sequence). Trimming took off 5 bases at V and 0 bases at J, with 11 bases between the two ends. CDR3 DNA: TGTGCCAGCAGTCTTCGGGCAAGCTCCTACGAGCAGTACTTC. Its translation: CASSLRASSYEQYF.

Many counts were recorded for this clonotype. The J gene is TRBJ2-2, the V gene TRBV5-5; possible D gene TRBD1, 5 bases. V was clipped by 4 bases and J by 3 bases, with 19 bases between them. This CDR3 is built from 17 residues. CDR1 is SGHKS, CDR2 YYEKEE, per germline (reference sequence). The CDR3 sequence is CASSPDVGLGYTGELFF. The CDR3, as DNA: TGTGCCAGCAGCCCCGACGTGGGGCTAGGTTACACCGGGGAGCTGTTTTTT.

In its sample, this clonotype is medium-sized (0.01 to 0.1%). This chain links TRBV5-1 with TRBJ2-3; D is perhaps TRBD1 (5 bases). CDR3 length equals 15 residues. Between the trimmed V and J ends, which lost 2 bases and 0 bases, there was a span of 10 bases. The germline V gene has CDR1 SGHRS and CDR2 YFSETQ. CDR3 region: CASSLGDPSTDTQYF. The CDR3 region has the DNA TGCGCCAGCAGCTTAGGGGATCCCAGCACAGATACGCAGTATTTT.

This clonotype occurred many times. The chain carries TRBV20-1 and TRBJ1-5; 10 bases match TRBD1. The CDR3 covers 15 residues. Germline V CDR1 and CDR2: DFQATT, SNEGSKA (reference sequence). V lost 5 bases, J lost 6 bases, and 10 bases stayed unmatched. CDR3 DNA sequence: TGCAGTGCTGGAACCGGGACAGGGGTCGCTCAGCCCCAGCATTTT. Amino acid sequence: CSAGTGTGVAQPQHF.

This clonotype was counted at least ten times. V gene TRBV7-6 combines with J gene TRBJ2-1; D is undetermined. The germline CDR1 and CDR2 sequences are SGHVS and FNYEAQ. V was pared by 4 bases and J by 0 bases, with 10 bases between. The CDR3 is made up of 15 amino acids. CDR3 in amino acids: CASSSSVGSYNEQFF. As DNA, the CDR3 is TGTGCCAGCAGCTCCAGCGTAGGCTCCTACAATGAGCAGTTCTTC.

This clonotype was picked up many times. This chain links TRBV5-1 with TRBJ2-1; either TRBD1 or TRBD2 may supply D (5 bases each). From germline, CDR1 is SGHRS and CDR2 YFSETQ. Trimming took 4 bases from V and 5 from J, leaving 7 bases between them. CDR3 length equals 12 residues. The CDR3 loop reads CASSVGDNEQFF. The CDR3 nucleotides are TGCGCCAGCAGCGTGGGGGACAATGAGCAGTTCTTC.